The TCR beta chain under discussion was sequenced for a study of shared clonotypes between healthy human individuals. As regards this clone: The antigen remains undetermined.

It was CD45RO-negative cells, positively selected for CCR7, that made up naive CD8 cells, with terminally differentiated effector memory CD45RA+ cells excluded. Template for every sorted-subset replicate PCR totaled roughly 210 ng DNA, approximately 30,000 T cell genomes. Repertoires were generated with immunoSEQ multiplex PCR, while TCRdb's copy carries only in-frame clones and drops some. Among roughly 2.1 million clones listed, 90% to 95% were seen once. Germline V CDR1 and CDR2: SGHAT, FQNNGV. This CDR3 spans 15 amino acids. V lost 2 bases to trimming and J lost 4 bases; unmatched junction nucleotides: 6. The study, taken as a whole, reports: Sequencing depth was expected to affect clonotype sharing among donors. A small donor pool kept down the genetic and exposure-history diversity that was represented. The naive CD4 repertoires of several donors were compared, and around 4.9% of clonotypes were shared.

The material sequenced was naive CD8+ T cells from PBMCs. The TCR sequence derives from a man between 18 and 29 years old in good health. Some clones in this sample may be carry-over from other donors' samples. The chain recombines TRBV11-2 with TRBJ2-7, with TRBD2 matching 9 bases. The CDR3, as DNA: TGTGCCAGCAGCTTACTTGCGGGAGGGTTGTACGAGCAGTACTTC. Protein product: CASSLLAGGLYEQYF.